The 15 T cell receptor beta chains reported below all come from one sample, sequenced in a study of blood T cell repertoires in COVID-19. TCRdb keeps only in-frame clones here, not all; method: immunoSEQ multiplex PCR. The data hold about 350,000 clones, with around nine tenths observed a single time. Material for sequencing was PBMCs or T cells enriched from blood (not recorded which). The receptors come from a woman aged 25-40 years who had been exposed to COVID-19.

The chain carries TRBV7-9 and TRBJ1-3; the D gene is possibly TRBD1 (5 bases). Trimming took off 0 bases at V and 8 bases at J, with 8 bases between the two ends. The CDR3 loop spans 13 amino acids. Germline V gene data show CDR1 as SEHNR and CDR2 as FQNEAQ (reference sequence). Here the CDR3 DNA reads TGTGCCAGCAGCTTAGCATCGGGGGACACCATATATTTT. Its translation is CASSLASGDTIYF. Full variable domain (missing parts from reference TRBV7-9 and TRBJ1-3): DTGVSQNPRHKITKRGQNVTFRCDPISEHNRLYWYRQTLGQGPEFLTYFQNEAQLEKSRLLSDRFSAERPKGSFSTLEIQRTEQGDSAMYLCASSLASGDTIYFGEGSWLTVV.

This rearrangement joins TRBV27 to TRBJ2-7, with 9 bases that match TRBD2. J gave up 0 bases and V 5 bases, and 11 bases lay outside the gene matches. The CDR3 loop spans 17 amino acids. In germline, CDR1 is MNHEY, CDR2 SMNVEV (reference sequence). The chain's CDR3 is CASSPRWREGTSYEQYF. CDR3 DNA: TGTGCCAGCAGTCCCCGCTGGCGGGAGGGCACCTCCTACGAGCAGTACTTC.

The chain couples TRBV18 to TRBJ1-1; D is undetermined. Trimming shortened V by 5 bases and J by 0 bases, and 7 bases separated the two germline ends. This CDR3 region has 13 residues. Germline CDR1 KGHSH, CDR2 LQKENI. CDR3 sequence: CASSGGMNTEAFF. The DNA of the CDR3 is TGTGCCAGCTCAGGCGGCATGAACACTGAAGCTTTCTTT.

This sequence joins TRBV11-3 and TRBJ1-2; maybe TRBD1 (5 bases). CDR1 is SGHNT and CDR2 is YENEEA in the germline V gene. V was cut by 5 bases and J by 0 bases, with 16 bases left in between. The CDR3 loop spans 16 amino acids. The chain's CDR3 is CASSQTRAGPNYGYTF. CDR3 in DNA: TGTGCCAGCAGCCAGACCAGGGCAGGACCTAACTATGGCTACACCTTC. The full variable domain, completed using reference TRBV11-3 and TRBJ1-2, is EAGVVQSPRYKIIEKKQPVAFWCNPISGHNTLYWYLQNLGQGPELLIRYENEEAVDDSQLPKDRFSAERLKGVDSTLKIQPAELGDSAVYLCASSQTRAGPNYGYTFGSGTRLTVV.

This chain connects TRBV6-2 or TRBV6-3 to TRBJ2-7, with 8 bases lining up with TRBD2. Germline V lookup: CDR1 MNHEY, CDR2 SVGEGT. Trimming at V came to 7 bases and at J to 3 bases, leaving 38 bases not matched to a gene. CDR3 length: 24 residues. For the CDR3, the DNA is TGTGCCAGCACCCCTACATGGGCGTGGGACACCGCGGGGACTAGGGCGGGGCCGATCTACGAGCAGTACTTC. Translating it yields CASTPTWAWDTAGTRAGPIYEQYF.

V is TRBV19 and J is TRBJ2-3, with D possibly TRBD1 on 5 matching bases. This CDR3 is built from 13 residues. CDR1 LNHDA and CDR2 SQIVND come from the germline V gene (reference sequence). Trimming took 2 bases from V and 8 from J, leaving 11 bases between them. CDR3 residues: CASSITARGTQYF. The CDR3 DNA is TGTGCCAGTAGTATAACGGCTAGGGGTACGCAGTATTTT. The entire variable domain, with the rest obtained from reference TRBV19 and TRBJ2-3, is as follows: DGGITQSPKYLFRKEGQNVTLSCEQNLNHDAMYWYRQDPGQGLRLIYYSQIVNDFQKGDIAEGYSVSREKKESFPLTVTSAQKNPTAFYLCASSITARGTQYFGPGTRLTVL.

The chain links TRBV2 to TRBJ2-7; D is perhaps TRBD1 (5 bases). Germline loops: CDR1 SNHLY, CDR2 FYNNEI. This CDR3 comprises 14 residues. V was pared by 5 bases and J by 3 bases, with 14 bases between. CDR3 in DNA: TGTGCCAGCAGTTTTGACAGCTCAAACTACGAGCAGTACTTC. It is translated as CASSFDSSNYEQYF.

This clone was detected only once. The CDR3 nucleotides read TGTGCCAGCAGTCGGGGCCAAGGGGGTGGCCAGCCCCAGCATTTT. Its translation is CASSRGQGGGQPQHF. The V gene is TRBV3-1 (or the pseudogene TRBV3-2), the J gene TRBJ1-5, with a possible D match to TRBD1 (6 bases). CDR3 length: 15 residues. Trimming shortened V by 6 bases and J by 7 bases, and 19 bases separated the two germline ends. Germline V gene data show CDR1 as LGHDT and CDR2 as YNNKEL (reference sequence).

The J gene is TRBJ2-3, the V gene TRBV30; possible D gene TRBD2, 6 bases. This CDR3 spans 14 amino acids. Germline values: CDR1 GTSNPN, CDR2 SVGIG (reference sequence). The ends were cut back, 3 bases at V and 0 bases at J, with 10 bases in the middle. CDR3 nucleotides: TGTGCCTGGAGCGGCGGGGTTAGCACAGATACGCAGTATTTT. It encodes CAWSGGVSTDTQYF.

The rearrangement links TRBV9 to TRBJ1-2, with D maybe TRBD1 (5 bases). V shed 2 bases and J shed 2 bases, with 25 bases lying between them. In germline, CDR1 is SGDLS, CDR2 YYNGEE. The CDR3 runs to 19 residues. The CDR3 protein is CASSVVRNRDGQGNYGYTF. In DNA form, the CDR3 reads TGTGCCAGCAGCGTGGTACGTAACCGCGACGGGCAGGGCAACTATGGCTACACCTTC.

The rearrangement uses TRBV7-7 and TRBJ2-7, with D tentatively TRBD1 (6 bases). Germline V gives CDR1 SSHAT, CDR2 FNYEAQ (reference sequence). The CDR3 contains 13 residues. The ends were cut back, 5 bases at V and 4 bases at J, with 12 bases in the middle. CDR3 in DNA: TGTGCCAGCAGCCGAGACAGGCTATACGAGCAGTACTTC. Its protein is CASSRDRLYEQYF.

The chain links TRBV6-4 to TRBJ1-2; D not resolved. Trimming took off 2 bases at V and 8 bases at J, with 9 bases between the two ends. Germline lookup yields CDR1 MRHNA and CDR2 SNTAGT. The CDR3 sequence is 12 residues long. CDR3 DNA sequence: TGTGCCAGCAGTGACAACCAACGGGGCTACACCTTC. Translating gives CASSDNQRGYTF.

The chain uses TRBV5-1 and TRBJ2-7; the match to TRBD2 covers 13 bases. Looked up from germline, CDR1 is SGHRS and CDR2 is YFSETQ. V shed 2 bases and J 5 bases; nucleotides not matched to a gene: 7. There are 16 residues in the CDR3. The CDR3 region is CASSFPGLAGTHEQYF. CDR3 coding DNA: TGCGCCAGCAGCTTCCCGGGACTAGCGGGAACCCACGAGCAGTACTTC.

The table lists this clone with a few counts. The chain couples TRBV10-1 to TRBJ2-1; D gene ambiguous. Trimming stripped 11 bases from V and 12 bases from J, with 14 bases between. Germline V gene sequence: CDR1 WNHNN, CDR2 SYGVQD (reference sequence). This CDR3 region has 10 residues. The CDR3 loop is CAPAPSWQFF. As DNA, the CDR3 is TGCGCCCCGGCCCCTAGTTGGCAGTTCTTC.

The chain employs TRBV7-6 and TRBJ2-2; 11 bases are shared with TRBD2. V was clipped by 1 base and J by 0 bases; unmatched bases: 4. This CDR3 contains 18 residues. Germline CDR1 is SGHVS and CDR2 is FNYEAQ. CDR3 sequence (DNA): TGTGCCAGCAGCTTAGAACTAGCGGGAGCCCCGAACACCGGGGAGCTGTTTTTT. Its translation: CASSLELAGAPNTGELFF.